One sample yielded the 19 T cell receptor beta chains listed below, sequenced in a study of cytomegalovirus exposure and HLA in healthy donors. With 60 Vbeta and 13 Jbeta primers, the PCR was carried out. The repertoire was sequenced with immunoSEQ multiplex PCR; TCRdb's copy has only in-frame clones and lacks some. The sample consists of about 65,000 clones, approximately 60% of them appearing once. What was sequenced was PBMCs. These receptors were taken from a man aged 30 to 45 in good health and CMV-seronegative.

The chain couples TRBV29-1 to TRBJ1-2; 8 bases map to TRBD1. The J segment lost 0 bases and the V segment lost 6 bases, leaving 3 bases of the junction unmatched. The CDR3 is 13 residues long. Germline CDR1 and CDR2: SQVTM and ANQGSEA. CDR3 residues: CSVTGGPNYGYTF. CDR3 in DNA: TGCAGCGTCACAGGGGGACCTAACTATGGCTACACCTTC.

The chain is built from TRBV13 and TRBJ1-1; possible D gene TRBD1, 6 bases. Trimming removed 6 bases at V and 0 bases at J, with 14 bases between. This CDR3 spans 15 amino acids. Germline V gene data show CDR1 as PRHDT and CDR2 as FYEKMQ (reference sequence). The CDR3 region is CASSQYRDMNTEAFF. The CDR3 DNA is TGTGCCAGCAGTCAATACAGGGATATGAACACTGAAGCTTTCTTT.

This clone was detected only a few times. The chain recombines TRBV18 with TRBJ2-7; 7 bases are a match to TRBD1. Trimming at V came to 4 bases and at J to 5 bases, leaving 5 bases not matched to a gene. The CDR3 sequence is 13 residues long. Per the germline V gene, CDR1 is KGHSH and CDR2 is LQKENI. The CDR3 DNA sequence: TGTGCCAGCTCACGTAGGGACAGCCACGAGCAGTACTTC. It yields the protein CASSRRDSHEQYF.

The CDR3 sequence: CASRAQETQYF. CDR3 in DNA: TGCGCCAGTCGAGCGCAAGAGACCCAGTACTTC. The chain couples TRBV5-1 to TRBJ2-5; D remains ambiguous. V gave up 8 bases and J gave up 2 bases, with 7 bases separating them. This CDR3 has 11 amino acids. The germline CDR1 and CDR2 sequences are SGHRS and YFSETQ.

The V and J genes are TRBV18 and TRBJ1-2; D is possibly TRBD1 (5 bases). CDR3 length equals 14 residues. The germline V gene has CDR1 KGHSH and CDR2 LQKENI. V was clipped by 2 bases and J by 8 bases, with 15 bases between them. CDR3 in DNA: TGTGCCAGCTCACCAGGGGCCCAAAGGTCCGGCTACACCTTC. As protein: CASSPGAQRSGYTF.

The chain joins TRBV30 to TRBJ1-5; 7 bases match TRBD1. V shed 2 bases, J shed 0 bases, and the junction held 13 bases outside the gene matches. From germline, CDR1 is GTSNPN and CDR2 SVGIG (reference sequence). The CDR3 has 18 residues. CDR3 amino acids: CAWSSDRSTAYSNQPQHF. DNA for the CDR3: TGTGCCTGGAGTTCGGACAGGTCGACCGCATATAGCAATCAGCCCCAGCATTTT.

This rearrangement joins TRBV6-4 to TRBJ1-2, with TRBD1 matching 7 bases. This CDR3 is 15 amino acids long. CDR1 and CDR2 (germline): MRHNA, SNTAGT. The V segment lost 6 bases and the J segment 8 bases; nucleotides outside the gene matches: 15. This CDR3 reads CASSPRLTGLEGYTF. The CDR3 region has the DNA TGTGCCAGCAGCCCTCGGCTGACAGGGCTGGAAGGCTACACCTTC.

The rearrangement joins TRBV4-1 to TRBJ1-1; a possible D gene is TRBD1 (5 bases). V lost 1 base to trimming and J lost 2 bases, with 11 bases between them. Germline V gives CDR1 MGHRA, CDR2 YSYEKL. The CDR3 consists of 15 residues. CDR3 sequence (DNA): TGCGCCAGCAGCCAAGTCCCAGACAGAAACACTGAAGCTTTCTTT. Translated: CASSQVPDRNTEAFF.

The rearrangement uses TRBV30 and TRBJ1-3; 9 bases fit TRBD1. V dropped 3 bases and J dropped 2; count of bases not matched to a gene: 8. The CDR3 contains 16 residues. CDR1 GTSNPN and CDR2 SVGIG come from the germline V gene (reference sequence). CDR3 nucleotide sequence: TGTGCCTGGAGCCCAGGGACAGGGTACACTGGAAACACCATATATTTT. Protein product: CAWSPGTGYTGNTIYF.

Here the CDR3 reads CASSLGQAGGNEQFF. As DNA, the CDR3 is TGCGCCAGCAGCTTGGGGCAAGCGGGGGGGAATGAGCAGTTCTTC. The rearrangement uses TRBV5-1 and TRBJ2-1, with 10 bases identical to TRBD2. Germline trimming cut 0 bases from V and 7 bases from J; bases unmatched to any gene: 4. Looked up from germline, CDR1 is SGHRS and CDR2 is YFSETQ. This CDR3 has 15 residues.

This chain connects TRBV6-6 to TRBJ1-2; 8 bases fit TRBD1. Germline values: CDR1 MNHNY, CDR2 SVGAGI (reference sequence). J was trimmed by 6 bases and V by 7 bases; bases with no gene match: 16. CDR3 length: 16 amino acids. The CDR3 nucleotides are TGTGCCAGCATGAAGATTTCAGGGGGCGTCCGGGATGGCTACACCTTC. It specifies CASMKISGGVRDGYTF.

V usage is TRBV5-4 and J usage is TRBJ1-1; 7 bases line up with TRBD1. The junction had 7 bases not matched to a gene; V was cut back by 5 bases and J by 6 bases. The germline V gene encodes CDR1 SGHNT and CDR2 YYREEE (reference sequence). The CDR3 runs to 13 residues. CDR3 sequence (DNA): TGTGCCAGCAGTGAGACCGGGACAGCTGAAGCTTTCTTT. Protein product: CASSETGTAEAFF.

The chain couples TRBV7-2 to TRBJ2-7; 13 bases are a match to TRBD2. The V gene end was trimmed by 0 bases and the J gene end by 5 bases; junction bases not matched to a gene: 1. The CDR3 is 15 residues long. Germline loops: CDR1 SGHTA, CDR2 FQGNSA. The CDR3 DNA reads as TGTGCCAGCAGCTTAGCCGGACTAGCGGGGGACGAGCAGTACTTC. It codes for CASSLAGLAGDEQYF. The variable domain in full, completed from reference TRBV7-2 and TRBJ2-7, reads GAGVSQSPSNKVTEKGKDVELRCDPISGHTALYWYRQSLGQGLEFLIYFQGNSAPDKSGLPSDRFSAERTGGSVSTLTIQRTQQEDSAVYLCASSLAGLAGDEQYFGPGTRLTVT.

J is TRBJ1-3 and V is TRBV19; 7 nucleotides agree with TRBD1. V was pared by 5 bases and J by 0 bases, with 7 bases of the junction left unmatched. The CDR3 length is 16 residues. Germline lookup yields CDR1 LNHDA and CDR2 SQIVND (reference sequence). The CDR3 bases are TGTGCCAGTAGTCCTCCGGGACAGACCTCTGGAAACACCATATATTTT. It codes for CASSPPGQTSGNTIYF.

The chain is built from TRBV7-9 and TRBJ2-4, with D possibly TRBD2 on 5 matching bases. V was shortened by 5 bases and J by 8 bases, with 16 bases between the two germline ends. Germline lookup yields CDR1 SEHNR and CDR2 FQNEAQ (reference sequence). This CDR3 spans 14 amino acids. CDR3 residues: CASSLARAVDIQYF. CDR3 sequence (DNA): TGTGCCAGCAGCCTCGCGAGGGCCGTAGACATTCAGTACTTC.

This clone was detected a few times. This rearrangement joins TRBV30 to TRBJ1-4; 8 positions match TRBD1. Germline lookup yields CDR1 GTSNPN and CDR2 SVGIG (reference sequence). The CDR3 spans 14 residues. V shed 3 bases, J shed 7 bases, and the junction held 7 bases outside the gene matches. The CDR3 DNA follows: TGTGCCTGGAGCGGAACAGGGGGTGGTGAAAAACTGTTTTTT. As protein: CAWSGTGGGEKLFF.

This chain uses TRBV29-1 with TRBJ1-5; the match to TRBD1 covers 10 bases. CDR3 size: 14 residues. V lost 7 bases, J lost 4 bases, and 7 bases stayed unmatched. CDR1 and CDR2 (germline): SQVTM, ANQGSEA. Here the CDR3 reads CSAGTGAVNQPQHF. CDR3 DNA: TGCAGCGCAGGGACAGGGGCGGTTAATCAGCCCCAGCATTTT.

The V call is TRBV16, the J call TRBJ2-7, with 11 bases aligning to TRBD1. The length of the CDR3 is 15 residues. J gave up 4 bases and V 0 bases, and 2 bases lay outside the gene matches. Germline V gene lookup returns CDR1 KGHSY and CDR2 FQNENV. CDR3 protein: CASSQSRDRGYEQYF. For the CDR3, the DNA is TGTGCCAGCAGCCAATCGAGGGACAGGGGGTACGAGCAGTACTTC.

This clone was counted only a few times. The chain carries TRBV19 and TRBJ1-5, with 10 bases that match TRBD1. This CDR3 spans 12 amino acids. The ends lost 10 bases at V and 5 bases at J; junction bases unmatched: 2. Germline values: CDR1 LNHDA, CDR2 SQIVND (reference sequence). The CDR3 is CAIGQGDQPQHF. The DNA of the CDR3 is TGTGCCATCGGACAGGGGGATCAGCCCCAGCATTTT.